This T cell receptor (beta chain) was profiled in a study of T cell changes during pregnancy in multiple sclerosis. Profiling relied on immunoSEQ multiplex PCR, and the TCRdb table lists in-frame clones only, not all of them. Of 73,000 or so clones listed, about 89% are singletons. The germline gives CDR1 SGHTA, CDR2 FQGNSA. CDR3 length: 14 residues. Trimming removed 2 bases from V and 5 bases from J, with 12 bases in between. The clonotype was recovered from a female donor with multiple sclerosis, enrolled in a pregnancy study. The V gene is TRBV7-2, the J gene TRBJ2-5, with D uncertain. Material: peripheral blood, obtained in the second trimester of pregnancy. The CDR3 loop reads CASSLKLAGETQYF. The CDR3 DNA reads TGTGCCAGCAGCTTAAAGTTAGCCGGGGAGACCCAGTACTTC. The full variable domain, with the rest looked up from reference TRBV7-2 and TRBJ2-5, is GAGVSQSPSNKVTEKGKDVELRCDPISGHTALYWYRQSLGQGLEFLIYFQGNSAPDKSGLPSDRFSAERTGGSVSTLTIQRTQQEDSAVYLCASSLKLAGETQYFGPGTRLLVL.